Here is one T cell receptor (beta chain) with its context. Germline loops: CDR1 KGHDR, CDR2 SFDVKD. V was clipped by 4 bases and J by 5 bases; unmatched bases: 7. CDR3 length: 15 amino acids. This sample is part of a study of T cells in Graves' hyperthyroidism and ophthalmopathy. Diagnoses were established using clinical symptoms, serum thyroxine and TRAb, thyroid ultrasound and orbital computed tomography. Authors of the study amplified TCR beta CDR3 regions from RNA transcripts. When the TCR CDR3 underwent first-round RT-PCR, the HTBI primer set was used. TCRdb re-analysed the multiplex PCR reads in MiXCR, keeping a single row per CDR3 protein. The sample comprises about 640,000 distinct CDR3 sequences, around 20% of which are singletons, and roughly a third rests with the top ten.

Sequenced input: blood. This TCR came from a man younger than 45 with Graves' ophthalmopathy. V usage is TRBV24-1 and J usage is TRBJ2-7, with 10 positions matching TRBD1. DNA for the CDR3: TGTGCCACCAGTGACAAAGGGACAGGGGTTGACGAGCAGTACTTC. Residues: CATSDKGTGVDEQYF.